This TCR beta chain comes out of a study of a mutant IDH1 vaccine in newly diagnosed glioma. About the study: Treatment recipients were approximately 60% male and around 38% female, and their mean age was approximately 42 years. Receipt of radiotherapy, temozolomide, or both preceded the study, and most received both. Study results and limitations: Changes in the top peripheral T cell clonotypes seemingly had no bearing on pseudoprogression.

The germline CDR1 and CDR2 sequences are SGHNT and YYREEE (reference sequence). Trimming shortened V by 2 bases and J by 2 bases, and 12 bases separated the two germline ends. This CDR3 comprises 15 residues. The assay was immunoSEQ multiplex PCR, and TCRdb's table has in-frame clones only and misses some. The repertoire holds about 60,000 clones, with around 84% as singletons. Points on this clone: Its antigen is unidentified.

Time point: week 35, safety follow-up. Each dose delivered 300 ug of mutant IDH1 20-mer peptide subcutaneously with imiquimod. The clonotype originates from a man aged 25 to 40 with glioma. The chain combines TRBV5-4 with TRBJ2-3, with a tentative D call TRBD2 (6 bases). This material consisted of PBMCs, taken from a glioma patient whose treatment included an IDH1 peptide vaccine. The CDR3, as DNA: TGTGCCAGCAGCTTCAACCGGGGGACCACAGATACGCAGTATTTT. Translating it yields CASSFNRGTTDTQYF.